The clone carrying this T cell receptor (beta chain) was seen at least ten times. The CDR3 has 12 residues. Trimming removed 1 base at V and 6 bases at J, with 7 bases between. The germline CDR1 and CDR2 sequences are SGHTA and FQGNSA. This entry is derived from a study of blood T cells in healthy people across ages. The authors ran a second PCR of roughly 6 to 11 cycles using a sample-barcoded 5' primer and a J-beta primer mix. MiXCR, applied by TCRdb to the 5' RACE reads, yields one record per CDR3 protein. This repertoire shows almost 1 million distinct CDR3 sequences, 51% found once; its top ten account for 20% to 25%.

The TCR was taken from a woman aged 60-75 years in good health. Source material: blood. The chain employs TRBV7-2 and TRBJ2-7; D is unclear. This chain's CDR3 is CASSLVPGEQYF. CDR3 coding DNA: TGTGCCAGCAGCTTAGTCCCCGGCGAGCAGTACTTC. Full variable domain (missing parts from reference TRBV7-2 and TRBJ2-7): GAGVSQSPSNKVTEKGKDVELRCDPISGHTALYWYRQSLGQGLEFLIYFQGNSAPDKSGLPSDRFSAERTGGSVSTLTIQRTQQEDSAVYLCASSLVPGEQYFGPGTRLTVT.